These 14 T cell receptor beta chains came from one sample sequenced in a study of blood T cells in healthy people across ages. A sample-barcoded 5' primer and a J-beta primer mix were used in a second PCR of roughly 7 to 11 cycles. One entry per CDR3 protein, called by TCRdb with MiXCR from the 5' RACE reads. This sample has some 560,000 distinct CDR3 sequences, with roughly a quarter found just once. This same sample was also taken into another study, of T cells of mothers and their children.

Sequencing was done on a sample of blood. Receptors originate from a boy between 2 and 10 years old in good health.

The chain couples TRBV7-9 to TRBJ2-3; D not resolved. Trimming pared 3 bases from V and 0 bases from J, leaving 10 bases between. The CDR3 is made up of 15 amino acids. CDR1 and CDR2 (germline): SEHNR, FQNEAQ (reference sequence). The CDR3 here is CASSFRSPSTDTQYF. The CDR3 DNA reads TGTGCCAGCAGCTTTCGGAGTCCTAGCACAGATACGCAGTATTTT.

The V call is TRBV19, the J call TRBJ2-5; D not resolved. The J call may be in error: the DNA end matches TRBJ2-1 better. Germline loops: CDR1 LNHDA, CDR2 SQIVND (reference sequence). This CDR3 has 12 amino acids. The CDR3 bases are TGTGCCAGTAGTATGCCTGGGCATGAGCAGTTCTTC. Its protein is CASSMPGHEQFF.

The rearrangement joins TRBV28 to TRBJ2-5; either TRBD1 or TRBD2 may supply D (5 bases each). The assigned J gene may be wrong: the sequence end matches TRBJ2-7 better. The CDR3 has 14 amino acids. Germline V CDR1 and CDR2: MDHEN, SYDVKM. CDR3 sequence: CASSLGVPPYEQYF. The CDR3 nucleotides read TGTGCCAGCAGTTTGGGGGTCCCCCCCTACGAGCAGTACTTC.

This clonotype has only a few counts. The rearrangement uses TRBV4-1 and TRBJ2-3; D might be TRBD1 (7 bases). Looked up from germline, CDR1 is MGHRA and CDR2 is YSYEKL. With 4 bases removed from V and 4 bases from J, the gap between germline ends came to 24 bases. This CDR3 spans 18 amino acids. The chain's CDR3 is CASSRAPLAGGLADTQYF. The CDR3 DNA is TGCGCCAGCAGCCGAGCACCCCTGGCAGGGGGGTTGGCAGATACGCAGTATTTT.

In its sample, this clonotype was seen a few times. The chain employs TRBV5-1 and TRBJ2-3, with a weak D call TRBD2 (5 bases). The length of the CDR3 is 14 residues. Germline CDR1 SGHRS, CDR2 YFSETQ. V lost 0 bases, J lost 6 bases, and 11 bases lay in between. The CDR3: CASSLAGTEDTQYF. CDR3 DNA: TGCGCCAGCAGCTTGGCGGGAACGGAGGATACGCAGTATTTT. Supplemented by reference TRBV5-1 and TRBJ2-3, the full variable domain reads KAGVTQTPRYLIKTRGQQVTLSCSPISGHRSVSWYQQTPGQGLQFLFEYFSETQRNKGNFPGRFSGRQFSNSRSEMNVSTLELGDSALYLCASSLAGTEDTQYFGPGTRLTVL.

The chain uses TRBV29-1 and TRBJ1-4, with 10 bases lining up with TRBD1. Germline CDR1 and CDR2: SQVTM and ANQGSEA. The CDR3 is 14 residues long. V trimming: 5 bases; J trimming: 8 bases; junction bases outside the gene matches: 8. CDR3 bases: TGCAGCGTTAGACGGGACAGGGGAGGAGAAAAACTGTTTTTT. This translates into CSVRRDRGGEKLFF.

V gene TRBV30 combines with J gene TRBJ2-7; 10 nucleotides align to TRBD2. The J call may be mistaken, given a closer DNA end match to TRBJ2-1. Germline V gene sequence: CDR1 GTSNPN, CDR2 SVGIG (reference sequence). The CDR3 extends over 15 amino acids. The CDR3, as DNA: TGTGCCTGGTGCCCAATAGGACTAGCGGACAATGAGCAGTTCTTC. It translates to CAWCPIGLADNEQFF.

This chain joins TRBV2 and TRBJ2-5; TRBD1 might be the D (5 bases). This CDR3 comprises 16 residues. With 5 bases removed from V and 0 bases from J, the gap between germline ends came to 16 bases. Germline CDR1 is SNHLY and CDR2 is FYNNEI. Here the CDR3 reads CASSPPTDWYQETQYF. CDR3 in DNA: TGTGCCAGCAGTCCCCCGACAGACTGGTACCAAGAGACCCAGTACTTC.

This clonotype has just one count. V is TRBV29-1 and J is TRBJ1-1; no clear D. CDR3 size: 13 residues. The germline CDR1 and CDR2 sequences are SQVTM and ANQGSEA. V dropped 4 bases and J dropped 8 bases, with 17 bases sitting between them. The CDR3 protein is CSVVGLVSLEAFF. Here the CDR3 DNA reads TGCAGCGTTGTAGGTCTGGTTTCCCTAGAAGCTTTCTTT.

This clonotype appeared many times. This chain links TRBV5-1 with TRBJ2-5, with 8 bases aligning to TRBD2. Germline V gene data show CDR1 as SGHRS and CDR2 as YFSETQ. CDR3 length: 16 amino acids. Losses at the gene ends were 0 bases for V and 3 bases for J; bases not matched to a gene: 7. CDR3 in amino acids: CASSLALSGAKETQYF. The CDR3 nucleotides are TGCGCCAGCAGCTTGGCTCTTAGCGGGGCTAAAGAGACCCAGTACTTC.

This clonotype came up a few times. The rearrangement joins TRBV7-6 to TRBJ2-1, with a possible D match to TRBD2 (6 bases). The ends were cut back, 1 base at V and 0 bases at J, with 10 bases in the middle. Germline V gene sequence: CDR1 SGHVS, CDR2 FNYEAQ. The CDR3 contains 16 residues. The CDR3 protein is CASSLVGGYSYNEQFF. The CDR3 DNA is TGTGCCAGCAGCTTAGTGGGGGGATACTCCTACAATGAGCAGTTCTTC.

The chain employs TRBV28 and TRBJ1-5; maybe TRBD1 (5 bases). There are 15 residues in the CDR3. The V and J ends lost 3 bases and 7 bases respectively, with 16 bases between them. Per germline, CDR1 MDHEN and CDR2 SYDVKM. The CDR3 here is CASSLGQGRSQPQHF. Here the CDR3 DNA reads TGTGCCAGCAGTTTGGGGCAGGGAAGGTCCCAGCCCCAGCATTTT.

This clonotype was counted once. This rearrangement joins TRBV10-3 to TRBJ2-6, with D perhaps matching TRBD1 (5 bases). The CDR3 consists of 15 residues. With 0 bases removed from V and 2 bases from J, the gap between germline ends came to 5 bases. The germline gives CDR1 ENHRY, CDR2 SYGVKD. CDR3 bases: TGTGCCATCAGTGAGTCGGGGCCTGGGGCCAACGTCCTGACTTTC. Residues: CAISESGPGANVLTF.

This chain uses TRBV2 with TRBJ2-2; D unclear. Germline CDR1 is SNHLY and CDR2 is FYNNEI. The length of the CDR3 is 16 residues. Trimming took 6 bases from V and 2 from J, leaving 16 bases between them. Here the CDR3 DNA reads TGTGCCAGCAGCGATAGCCTCGGCGGTAACACCGGGGAGCTGTTTTTT. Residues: CASSDSLGGNTGELFF. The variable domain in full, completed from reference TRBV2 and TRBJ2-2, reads EPEVTQTPSHQVTQMGQEVILRCVPISNHLYFYWYRQILGQKVEFLVSFYNNEISEKSEIFDDQFSVERPDGSNFTLKIRSTKLEDSAMYFCASSDSLGGNTGELFFGEGSRLTVL.